This TCR beta chain was captured by sequencing in a study of cytomegalovirus exposure and HLA in healthy donors. Study observations and caveats: Earlier analysis looked at TCR beta V segments, and most were productive about 90% or about 30% of the time. Available immune exposure information was restricted to CMV serostatus only.

A word on this clone: Its target is not known.

This CDR3 has 14 amino acids. After removal of 7 bases from V and 3 bases from J, the junction contained 3 bases not matched to a gene. CDR1 is LNHDA, CDR2 SQIVND, per germline (reference sequence). Researchers ran the PCR with 60 Vbeta and 13 Jbeta primers. TCRdb's table, derived via immunoSEQ multiplex PCR, lists solely in-frame clones and lacks some. This sample has under 200,000 clones, with 78% found just once. The genes are TRBV19 and TRBJ2-1; 10 bases line up with TRBD1. The sample taken for sequencing was PBMCs. This TCR was sampled from a woman in her thirties or forties in good health and CMV-seronegative. The DNA for the CDR3 is TGTGCCAGTACCCGGACAGGGGGCTACAATGAGCAGTTCTTC. Residues: CASTRTGGYNEQFF.